The entry below gives a single T cell receptor beta chain sequence along with its context. As yet, its antigen is unknown. Each donor contributed 85,000 to 100,000 T cells on average, unsorted. These data are taken from a study of T cells in tuberculosis. As for the study in general: In South Africa, adults with active tuberculosis were compared with IGRA-negative and latently infected IGRA-positive adolescents.

CDR3 size: 13 residues. From germline, CDR1 is SGHTA and CDR2 FQGTGA. V shed 5 bases and J shed 0 bases, with 6 bases lying between them. Sequenced by immunoSEQ multiplex PCR; TCRdb stores in-frame clones only, minus some. The sample has 25,000 to 35,000 clones, less than 97% seen once. Study-level findings and limits: Samples were chosen by availability of cryopreserved specimens. Smaller distances to GMM-specific TCRs suggested their expansion in active tuberculosis.

This clonotype was obtained from a donor under 30 with latent tuberculosis or without tuberculosis infection. Sequences were obtained from PBMCs. V gene TRBV7-3 combines with J gene TRBJ2-3; D call uncertain. The CDR3 coding sequence is TGTGCCAGCAGCCATACAAGCACAGATACGCAGTATTTT. Protein sequence: CASSHTSTDTQYF.